A single TCR beta chain is shown here with its context. Its target is not known. This record belongs to a study of T cell responses to AZD1222 COVID-19 vaccine. General study findings and limits: Unmutated regions of variants are reportedly targeted by nearly half of spike-specific TCRs. White British donors predominated, females outnumbered males, and clonal diversity was possibly underestimated.

The CDR3 consists of 16 residues. V dropped 0 bases and J dropped 3 bases, with 14 bases sitting between them. In germline, CDR1 is LGHNA, CDR2 YSLEER. Sequencing was performed with immunoSEQ multiplex PCR; in TCRdb, only in-frame clones are kept and a portion is missing. This repertoire shows about 120,000 clones, over 75% found once; its top ten account for roughly 9.1%. The specimen comprised peripheral blood, sampled on day 0 of AZD1222 vaccination. The V gene is TRBV4-3, the J gene TRBJ1-1; D remains unclear. This receptor was taken from an adult in good health. The CDR3 reads CASSQDKSSGYTEAFF. The CDR3 DNA follows: TGCGCCAGCAGCCAAGATAAATCGTCCGGGTACACTGAAGCTTTCTTT.